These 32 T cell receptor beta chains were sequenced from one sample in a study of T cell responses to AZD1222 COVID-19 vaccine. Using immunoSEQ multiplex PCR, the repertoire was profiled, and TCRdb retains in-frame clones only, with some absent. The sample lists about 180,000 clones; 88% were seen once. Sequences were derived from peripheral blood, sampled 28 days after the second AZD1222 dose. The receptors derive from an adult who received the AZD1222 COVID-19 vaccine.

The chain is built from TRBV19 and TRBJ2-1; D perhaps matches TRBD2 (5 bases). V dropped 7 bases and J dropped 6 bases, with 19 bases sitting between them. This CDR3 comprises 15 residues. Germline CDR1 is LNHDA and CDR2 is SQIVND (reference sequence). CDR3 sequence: CASTYKGASPNEQFF. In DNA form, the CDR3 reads TGTGCCAGTACCTATAAGGGTGCTAGCCCCAATGAGCAGTTCTTC.

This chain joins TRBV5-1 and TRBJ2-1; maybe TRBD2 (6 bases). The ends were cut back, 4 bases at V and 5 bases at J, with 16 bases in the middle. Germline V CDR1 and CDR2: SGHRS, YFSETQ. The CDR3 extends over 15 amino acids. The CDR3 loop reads CASSPLEGLHNEQFF. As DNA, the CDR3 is TGCGCCAGCAGCCCTTTGGAGGGGCTCCACAATGAGCAGTTCTTC.

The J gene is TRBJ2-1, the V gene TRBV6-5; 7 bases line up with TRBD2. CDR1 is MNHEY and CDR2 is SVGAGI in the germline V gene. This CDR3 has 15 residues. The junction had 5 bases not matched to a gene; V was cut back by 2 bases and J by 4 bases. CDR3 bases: TGTGCCAGCAGTTACGCCCGGGAGGCGTACAATGAGCAGTTCTTC. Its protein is CASSYAREAYNEQFF.

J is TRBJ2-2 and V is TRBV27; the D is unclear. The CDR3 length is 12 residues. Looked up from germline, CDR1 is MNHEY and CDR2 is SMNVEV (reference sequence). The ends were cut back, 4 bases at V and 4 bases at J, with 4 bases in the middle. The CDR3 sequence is CASSYPTGELFF. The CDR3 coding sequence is TGTGCCAGCAGTTACCCCACCGGGGAGCTGTTTTTT.

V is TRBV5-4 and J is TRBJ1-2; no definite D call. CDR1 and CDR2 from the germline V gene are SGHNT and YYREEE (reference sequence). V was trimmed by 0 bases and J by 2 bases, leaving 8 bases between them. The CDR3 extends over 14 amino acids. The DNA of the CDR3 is TGTGCCAGCAGCTTGGATCCGGGGAACTATGGCTACACCTTC. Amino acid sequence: CASSLDPGNYGYTF. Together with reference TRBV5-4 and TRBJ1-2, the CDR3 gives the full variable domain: ETGVTQSPTHLIKTRGQQVTLRCSSQSGHNTVSWYQQALGQGPQFIFQYYREEENGRGNFPPRFSGLQFPNYSSELNVNALELDDSALYLCASSLDPGNYGYTFGSGTRLTVV.

The CDR3 here is CATSDPGPSTDTQYF. CDR3 nucleotides: TGTGCCACCAGTGATCCGGGACCGAGCACAGATACGCAGTATTTT. The chain employs TRBV24-1 and TRBJ2-3; D possibly uses TRBD1 or TRBD2 (5 bases each). Germline values: CDR1 KGHDR, CDR2 SFDVKD. This CDR3 region has 15 residues. V was clipped by 3 bases and J by 0 bases, with 9 bases between them.

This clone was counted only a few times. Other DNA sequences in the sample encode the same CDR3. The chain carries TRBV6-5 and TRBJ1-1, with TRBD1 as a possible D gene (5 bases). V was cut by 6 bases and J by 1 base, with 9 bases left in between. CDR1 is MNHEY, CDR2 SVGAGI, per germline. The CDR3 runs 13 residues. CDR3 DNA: TGTGCCAGCAGCCCCAGGGAGAACACTGAAGCTTTCTTT. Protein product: CASSPRENTEAFF.

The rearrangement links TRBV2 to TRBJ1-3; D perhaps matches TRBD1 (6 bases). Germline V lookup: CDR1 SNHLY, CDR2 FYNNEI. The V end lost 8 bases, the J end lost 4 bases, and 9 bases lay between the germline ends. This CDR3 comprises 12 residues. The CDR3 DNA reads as TGTGCCAGCCGGGGGCCCGGAAACACCATATATTTT. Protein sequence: CASRGPGNTIYF.

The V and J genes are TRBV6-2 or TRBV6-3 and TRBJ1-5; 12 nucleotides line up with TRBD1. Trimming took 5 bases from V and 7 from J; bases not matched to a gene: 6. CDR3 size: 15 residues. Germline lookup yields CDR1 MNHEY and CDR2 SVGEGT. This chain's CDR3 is CASSRGQGARQPQHF. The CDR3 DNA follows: TGTGCCAGCAGTCGGGGACAGGGGGCGCGGCAGCCCCAGCATTTT.

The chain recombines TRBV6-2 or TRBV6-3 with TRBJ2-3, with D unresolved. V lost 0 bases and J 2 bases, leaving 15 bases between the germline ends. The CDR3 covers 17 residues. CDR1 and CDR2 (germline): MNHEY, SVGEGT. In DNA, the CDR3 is TGTGCCAGCAGTTACTCGACCCCTAACGACGACACAGATACGCAGTATTTT. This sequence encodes CASSYSTPNDDTDTQYF.

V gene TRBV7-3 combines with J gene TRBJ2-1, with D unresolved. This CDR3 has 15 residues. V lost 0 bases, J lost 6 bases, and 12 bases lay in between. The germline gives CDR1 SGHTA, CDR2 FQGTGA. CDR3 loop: CASSLTFGLSNEQFF. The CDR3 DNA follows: TGTGCCAGCAGCTTAACGTTCGGGCTCTCCAATGAGCAGTTCTTC.

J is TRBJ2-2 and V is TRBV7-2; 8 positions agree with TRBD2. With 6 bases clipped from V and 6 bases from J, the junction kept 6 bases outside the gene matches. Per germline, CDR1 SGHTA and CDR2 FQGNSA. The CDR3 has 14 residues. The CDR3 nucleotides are TGTGCCAGCAGTCATGGGACTAGATCCGGGGAGCTGTTTTTT. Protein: CASSHGTRSGELFF.

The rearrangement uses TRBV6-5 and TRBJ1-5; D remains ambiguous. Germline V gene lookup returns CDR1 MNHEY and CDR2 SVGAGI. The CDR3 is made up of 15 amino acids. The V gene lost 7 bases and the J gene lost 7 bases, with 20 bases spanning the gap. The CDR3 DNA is TGTGCCAGCAAGGCGATCGGAGGGCTTGGGCAGCCCCAGCATTTT. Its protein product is CASKAIGGLGQPQHF.

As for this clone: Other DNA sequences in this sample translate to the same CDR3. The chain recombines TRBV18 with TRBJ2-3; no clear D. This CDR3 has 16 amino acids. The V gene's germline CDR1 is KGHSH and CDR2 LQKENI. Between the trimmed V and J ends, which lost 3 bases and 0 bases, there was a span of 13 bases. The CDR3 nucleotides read TGTGCCAGCTCACCGCTCGGGCCTCCTAGCACAGATACGCAGTATTTT. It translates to CASSPLGPPSTDTQYF.

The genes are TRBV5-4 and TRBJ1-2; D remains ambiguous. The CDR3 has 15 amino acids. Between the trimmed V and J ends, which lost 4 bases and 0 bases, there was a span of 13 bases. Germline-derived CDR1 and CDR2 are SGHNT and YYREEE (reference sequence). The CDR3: CASSEGPTPNYGYTF. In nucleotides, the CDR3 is TGTGCCAGCAGCGAGGGCCCTACACCTAACTATGGCTACACCTTC.

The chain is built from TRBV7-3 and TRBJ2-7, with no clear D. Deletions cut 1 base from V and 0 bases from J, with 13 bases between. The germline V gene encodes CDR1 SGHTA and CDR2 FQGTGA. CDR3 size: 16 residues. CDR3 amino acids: CASSLNAGQSSYEQYF. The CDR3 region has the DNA TGTGCCAGCAGCTTAAACGCCGGGCAGAGCTCCTACGAGCAGTACTTC.

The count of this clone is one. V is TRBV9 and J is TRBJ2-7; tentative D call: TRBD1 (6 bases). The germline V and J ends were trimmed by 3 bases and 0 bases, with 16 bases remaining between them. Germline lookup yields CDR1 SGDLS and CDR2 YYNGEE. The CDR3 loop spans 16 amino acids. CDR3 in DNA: TGTGCCAGCAGCGACCCTGCTCAGGGGAGCTCCTACGAGCAGTACTTC. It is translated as CASSDPAQGSSYEQYF.

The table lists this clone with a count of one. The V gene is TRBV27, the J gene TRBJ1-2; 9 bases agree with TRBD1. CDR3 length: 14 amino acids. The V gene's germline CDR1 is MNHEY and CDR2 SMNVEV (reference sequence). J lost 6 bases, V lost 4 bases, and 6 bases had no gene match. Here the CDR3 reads CASSWGQGANGYTF. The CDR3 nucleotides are TGTGCCAGCAGTTGGGGACAGGGAGCAAATGGCTACACCTTC.

The CDR3: CASSYSSGGSTGELFF. The CDR3 nucleotides read TGTGCCAGCAGTTACTCGTCCGGGGGATCCACCGGGGAGCTGTTTTTT. V gene TRBV6-2 or TRBV6-3 combines with J gene TRBJ2-2; D might be TRBD2 (6 bases). CDR3 length: 16 amino acids. Germline CDR1 is MNHEY and CDR2 is SVGEGT. With 0 bases removed from V and 4 bases from J, the gap between germline ends came to 12 bases.

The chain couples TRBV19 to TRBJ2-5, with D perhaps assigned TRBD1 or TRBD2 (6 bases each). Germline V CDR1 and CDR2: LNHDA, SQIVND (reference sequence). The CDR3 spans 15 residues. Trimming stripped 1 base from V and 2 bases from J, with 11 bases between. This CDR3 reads CASSIGGAQQETQYF. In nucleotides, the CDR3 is TGTGCCAGTAGTATAGGGGGGGCCCAGCAAGAGACCCAGTACTTC.

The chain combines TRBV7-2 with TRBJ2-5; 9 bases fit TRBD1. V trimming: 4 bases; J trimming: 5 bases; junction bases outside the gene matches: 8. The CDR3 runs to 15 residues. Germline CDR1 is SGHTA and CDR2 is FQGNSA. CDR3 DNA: TGTGCCAGCAGCTCAGGGACAGGGCTCCGGGAGACCCAGTACTTC. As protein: CASSSGTGLRETQYF.

This CDR3 is CASSLNPGYITEAFF. CDR3 in DNA: TGTGCCAGCAGTTTAAACCCAGGGTATATCACTGAAGCTTTCTTT. J is TRBJ1-1 and V is TRBV28; D is possibly TRBD1 (5 bases). Between the trimmed V and J ends, which lost 2 bases and 4 bases, there was a span of 14 bases. The CDR3 sequence is 15 residues long. The germline CDR1 and CDR2 sequences are MDHEN and SYDVKM.

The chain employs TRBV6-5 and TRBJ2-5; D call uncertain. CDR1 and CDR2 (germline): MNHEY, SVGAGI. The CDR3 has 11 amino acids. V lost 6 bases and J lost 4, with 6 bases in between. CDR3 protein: CASRGLETQYF. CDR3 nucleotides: TGTGCCAGCAGAGGCCTAGAGACCCAGTACTTC.

CDR3 nucleotide sequence: TGTGCCGCTGAGGGAATCTGGGGCGGGGAGCTGTTTTTT. Encoded protein: CAAEGIWGGELFF. V gene TRBV28 combines with J gene TRBJ2-2, with D possibly TRBD2 on 5 matching bases. CDR1 and CDR2 (germline): MDHEN, SYDVKM. This CDR3 comprises 13 residues. With 11 bases removed from V and 7 bases from J, the gap between germline ends came to 17 bases.

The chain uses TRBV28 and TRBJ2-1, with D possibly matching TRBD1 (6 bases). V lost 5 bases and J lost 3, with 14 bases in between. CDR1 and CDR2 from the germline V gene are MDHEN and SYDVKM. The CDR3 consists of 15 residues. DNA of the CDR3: TGTGCCAGCAGTCCCCTGGGGGCCTACTACAATGAGCAGTTCTTC. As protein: CASSPLGAYYNEQFF.

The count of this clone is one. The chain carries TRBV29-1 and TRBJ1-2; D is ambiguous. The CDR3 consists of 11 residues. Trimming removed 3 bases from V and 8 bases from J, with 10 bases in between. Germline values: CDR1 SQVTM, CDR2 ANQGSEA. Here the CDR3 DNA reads TGCAGCGTTGATGGTGGGCAAGGCTACACCTTC. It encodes CSVDGGQGYTF.

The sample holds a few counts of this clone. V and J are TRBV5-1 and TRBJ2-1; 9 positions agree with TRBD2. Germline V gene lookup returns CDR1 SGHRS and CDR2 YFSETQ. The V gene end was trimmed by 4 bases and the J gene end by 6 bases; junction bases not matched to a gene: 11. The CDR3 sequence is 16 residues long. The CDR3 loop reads CASSRGGSGSVNEQFF. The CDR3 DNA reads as TGCGCCAGCAGCCGGGGAGGTAGCGGGAGTGTCAATGAGCAGTTCTTC.

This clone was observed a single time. In DNA, the CDR3 is TGTGCCAGCAGCCCACGCCGGTGGGAGACAGGGGTGTACCAAGAGACCCAGTACTTC. This encodes CASSPRRWETGVYQETQYF. V and J are TRBV7-2 and TRBJ2-5, with 8 bases fitting TRBD1. Germline V gene sequence: CDR1 SGHTA, CDR2 FQGNSA. J was trimmed by 0 bases and V by 5 bases; bases with no gene match: 17. This CDR3 spans 19 amino acids.

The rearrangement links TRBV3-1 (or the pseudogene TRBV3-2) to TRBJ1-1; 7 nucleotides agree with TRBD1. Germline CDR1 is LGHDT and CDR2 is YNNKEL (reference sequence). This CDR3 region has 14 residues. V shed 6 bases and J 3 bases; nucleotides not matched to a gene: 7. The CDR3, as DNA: TGTGCCAGCAGGCAGACAGGGATCGACACTGAAGCTTTCTTT. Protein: CASRQTGIDTEAFF.

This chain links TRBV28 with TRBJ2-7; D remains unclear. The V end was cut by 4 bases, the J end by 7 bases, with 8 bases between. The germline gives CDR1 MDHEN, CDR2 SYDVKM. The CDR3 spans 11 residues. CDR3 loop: CASSSDREQYF. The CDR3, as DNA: TGTGCCAGCAGTTCCGATCGGGAGCAGTACTTC.

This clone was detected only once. The CDR3 is CASRQKGLGEQYF. The DNA for the CDR3 is TGTGCCAGCAGGCAAAAGGGACTAGGCGAGCAGTACTTC. The chain is built from TRBV2 and TRBJ2-7, with TRBD2 matching 8 bases. CDR1 and CDR2 (germline): SNHLY, FYNNEI. The V segment lost 6 bases and the J segment 6 bases; nucleotides outside the gene matches: 7. The CDR3 consists of 13 residues.

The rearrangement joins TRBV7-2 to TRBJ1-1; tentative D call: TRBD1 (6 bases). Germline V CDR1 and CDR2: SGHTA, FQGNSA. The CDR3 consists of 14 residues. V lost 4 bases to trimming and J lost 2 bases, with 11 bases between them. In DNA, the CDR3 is TGTGCCAGCAGCTCGCCCAGGGGTAACACTGAAGCTTTCTTT. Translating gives CASSSPRGNTEAFF.